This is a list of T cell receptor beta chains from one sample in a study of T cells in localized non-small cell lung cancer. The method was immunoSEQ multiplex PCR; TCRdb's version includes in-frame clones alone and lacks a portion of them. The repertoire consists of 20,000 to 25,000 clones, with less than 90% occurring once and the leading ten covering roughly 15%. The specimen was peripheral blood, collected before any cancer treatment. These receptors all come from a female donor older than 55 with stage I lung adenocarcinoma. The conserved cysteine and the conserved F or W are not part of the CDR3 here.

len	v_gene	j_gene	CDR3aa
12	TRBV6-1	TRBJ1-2	ASSEAGEREGYT
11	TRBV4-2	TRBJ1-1	ASSRQMNTEAF
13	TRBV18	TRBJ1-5	ASSPQGTGVQPQH
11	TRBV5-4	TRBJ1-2	ASSLDRNYGYT
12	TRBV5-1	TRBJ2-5	ASSLSGVKETQY
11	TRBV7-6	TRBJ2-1	ASSLAGHNEQF
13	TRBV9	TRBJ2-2	ASSVEPLPHGELF
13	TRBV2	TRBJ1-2	ASSADTGGNYGYT
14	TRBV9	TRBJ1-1	ASSDGTVPMNTEAF
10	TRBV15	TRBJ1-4	ATRRRNEKLF
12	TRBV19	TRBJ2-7	ASSTGTGKREQY
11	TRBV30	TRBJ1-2	AWSLWQGNGYT
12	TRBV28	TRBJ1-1	ASSSPGSDTEAF
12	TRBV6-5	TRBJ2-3	ASKNRRGTDTQY
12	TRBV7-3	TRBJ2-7	ASSPTAGEYEQY
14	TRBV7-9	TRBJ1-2	ASSLQGGPFWYGYT
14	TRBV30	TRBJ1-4	AWSSQRTGGASVLF
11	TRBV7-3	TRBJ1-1	ASSLQGNTEAF
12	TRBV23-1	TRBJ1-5	ASTEKRSNQPQH
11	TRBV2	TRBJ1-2	ASTEADYYGYT
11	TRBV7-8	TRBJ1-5	ASSFPGDQPQH
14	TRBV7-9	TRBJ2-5	ASSLVRDRGLETQY
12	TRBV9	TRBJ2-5	ASSIGQTQETQY
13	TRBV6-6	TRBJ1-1	ASSPGQGVDTEAF
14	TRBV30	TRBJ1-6	AWTRSGERFNSPLH
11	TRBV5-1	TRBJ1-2	ASSLGGGYGYT
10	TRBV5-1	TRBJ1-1	ASSSFGLEAF
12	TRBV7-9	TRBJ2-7	ASSLAHAAGEQY
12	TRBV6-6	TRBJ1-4	ASSTGTGSGKLF
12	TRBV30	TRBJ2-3	AWGGQGRTDTQY
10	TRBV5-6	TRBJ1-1	ASSFGTTEAF
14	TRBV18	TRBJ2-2	ASSPGLAGSTGELF
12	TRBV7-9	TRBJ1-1	ASSFGQLNTEAF
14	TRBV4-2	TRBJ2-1	ASSQEVGAAYNEQF
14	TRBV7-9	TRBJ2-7	ASSLARTSGNYEQY
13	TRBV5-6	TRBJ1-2	ASSLEQGANYGYT
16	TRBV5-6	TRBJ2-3	ASSLRGLAGFLTDTQY
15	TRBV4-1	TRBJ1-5	ASSPTSREASNQPQH
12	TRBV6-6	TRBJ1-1	ASSYHKGDTEAF
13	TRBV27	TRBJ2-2	ASRVGGTSTGELF
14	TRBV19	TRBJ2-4	ASRGFVTGTKNIQY
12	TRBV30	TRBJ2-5	AWSGGQRLETQY
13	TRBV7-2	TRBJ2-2	ASSVAAGAAGELF